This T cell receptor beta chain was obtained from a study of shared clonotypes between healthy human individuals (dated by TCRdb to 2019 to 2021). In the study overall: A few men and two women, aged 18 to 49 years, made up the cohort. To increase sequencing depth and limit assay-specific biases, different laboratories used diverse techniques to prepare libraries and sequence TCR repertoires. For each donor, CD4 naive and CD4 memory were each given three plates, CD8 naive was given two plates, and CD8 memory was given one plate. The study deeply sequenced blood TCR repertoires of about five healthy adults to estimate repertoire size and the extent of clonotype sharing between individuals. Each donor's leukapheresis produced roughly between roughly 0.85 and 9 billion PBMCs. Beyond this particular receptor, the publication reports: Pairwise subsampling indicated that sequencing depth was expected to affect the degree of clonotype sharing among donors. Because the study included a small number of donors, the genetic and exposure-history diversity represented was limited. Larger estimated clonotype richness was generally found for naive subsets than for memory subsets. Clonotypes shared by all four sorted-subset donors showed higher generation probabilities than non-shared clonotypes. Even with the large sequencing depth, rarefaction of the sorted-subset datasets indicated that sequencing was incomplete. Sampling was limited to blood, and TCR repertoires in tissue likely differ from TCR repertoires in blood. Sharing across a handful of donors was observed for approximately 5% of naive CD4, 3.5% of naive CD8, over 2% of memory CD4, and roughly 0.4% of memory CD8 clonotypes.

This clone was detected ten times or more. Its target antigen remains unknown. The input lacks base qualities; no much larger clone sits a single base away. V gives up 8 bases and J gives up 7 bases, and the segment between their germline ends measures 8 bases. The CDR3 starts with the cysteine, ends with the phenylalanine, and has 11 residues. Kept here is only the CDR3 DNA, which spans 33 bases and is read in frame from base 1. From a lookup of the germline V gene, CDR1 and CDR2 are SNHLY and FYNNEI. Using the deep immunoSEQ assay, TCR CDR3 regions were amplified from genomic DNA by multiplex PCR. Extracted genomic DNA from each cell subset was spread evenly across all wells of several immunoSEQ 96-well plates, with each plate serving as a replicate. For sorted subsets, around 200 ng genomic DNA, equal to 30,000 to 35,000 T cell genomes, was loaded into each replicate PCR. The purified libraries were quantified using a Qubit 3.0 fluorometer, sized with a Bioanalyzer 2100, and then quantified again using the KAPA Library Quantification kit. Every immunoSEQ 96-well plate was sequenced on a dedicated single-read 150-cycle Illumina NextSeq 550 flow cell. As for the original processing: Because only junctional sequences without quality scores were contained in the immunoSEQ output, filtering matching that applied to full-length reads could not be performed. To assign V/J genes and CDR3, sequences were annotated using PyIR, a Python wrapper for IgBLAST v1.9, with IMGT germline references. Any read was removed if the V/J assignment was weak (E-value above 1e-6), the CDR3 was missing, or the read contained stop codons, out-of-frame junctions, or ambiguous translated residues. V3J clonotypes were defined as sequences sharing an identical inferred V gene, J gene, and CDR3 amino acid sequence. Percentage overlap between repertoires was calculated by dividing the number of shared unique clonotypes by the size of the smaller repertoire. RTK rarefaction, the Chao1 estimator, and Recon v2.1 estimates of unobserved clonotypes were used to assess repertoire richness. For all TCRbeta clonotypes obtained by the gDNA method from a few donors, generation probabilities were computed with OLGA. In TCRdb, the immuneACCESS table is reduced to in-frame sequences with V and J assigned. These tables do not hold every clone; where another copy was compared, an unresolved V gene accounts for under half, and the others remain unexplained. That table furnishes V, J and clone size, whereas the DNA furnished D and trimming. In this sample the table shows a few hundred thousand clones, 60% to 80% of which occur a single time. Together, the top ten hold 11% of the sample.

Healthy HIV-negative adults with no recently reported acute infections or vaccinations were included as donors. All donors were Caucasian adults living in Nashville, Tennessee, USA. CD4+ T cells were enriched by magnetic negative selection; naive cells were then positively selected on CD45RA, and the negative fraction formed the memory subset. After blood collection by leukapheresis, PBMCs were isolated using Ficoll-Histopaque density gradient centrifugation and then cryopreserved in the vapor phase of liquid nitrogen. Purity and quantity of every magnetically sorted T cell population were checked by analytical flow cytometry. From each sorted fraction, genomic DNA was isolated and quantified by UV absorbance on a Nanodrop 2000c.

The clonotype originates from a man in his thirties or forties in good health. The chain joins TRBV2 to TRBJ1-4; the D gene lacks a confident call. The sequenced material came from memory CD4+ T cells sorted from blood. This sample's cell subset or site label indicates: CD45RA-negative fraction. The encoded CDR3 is CASGYSEKLFF. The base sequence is TGTGCCAGCGGTTACAGTGAAAAACTGTTTTTT.